This T cell receptor (beta chain) was sequenced during a study of T cell changes during pregnancy in multiple sclerosis. The CDR3 runs to 16 residues. The V gene end was trimmed by 2 bases and the J gene end by 0 bases; junction bases not matched to a gene: 4. CDR1 SGDLS and CDR2 YYNGEE come from the germline V gene. Using immunoSEQ multiplex PCR, the repertoire was profiled, and TCRdb retains in-frame clones only, with some absent. The repertoire holds tens of thousands of clones, with about 89% as singletons. This sequence was found in a female donor with multiple sclerosis, enrolled in a pregnancy study. The sample was CD4+ T cells from peripheral blood mononuclear cells, taken before pregnancy. V and J are TRBV9 and TRBJ2-2; TRBD1 aligns across 7 bases. CDR3 amino acids: CASSVTGDTNTGELFF. CDR3 sequence (DNA): TGTGCCAGCAGCGTTACAGGGGACACGAACACCGGGGAGCTGTTTTTT.